Listed below are T cell receptor beta chains from one sample, sequenced in a study of T-cell memory formation after mild COVID-19. MiXCR was run by TCRdb on the 5' RACE reads, yielding one entry per CDR3 protein. This table holds 580,000 or so distinct CDR3 sequences, around 15% found once. Material: PBMCs or a T cell subset sorted from them (not recorded which). The receptors derive from an adult woman who had mild COVID-19 (a few samples of this study predate the infection). Cell type and time point are not known. CDR3s include the opening cysteine and the closing phenylalanine or tryptophan. The order of the fields is V gene, clone size, J gene, D gene, CDR3 protein, CDR3 DNA. A D gene is named only where the DNA matches it firmly. Expanded clones are given a class, and other clones once, few, many or no size at all.

v_gene: TRBV5-6
abundance: few
j_gene: TRBJ2-7
d_gene: TRBD2
CDR3aa: CASSSGTSGEQYF
CDR3nt: TGTGCCAGCAGCTCCGGGACTAGCGGCGAGCAGTACTTC

v_gene: TRBV7-9
abundance: few
j_gene: TRBJ2-5
d_gene: TRBD2
CDR3aa: CASSLGLAGGGETQYF
CDR3nt: TGTGCCAGCAGCTTAGGACTAGCGGGAGGGGGAGAGACCCAGTACTTC

v_gene: TRBV7-8
abundance: few
j_gene: TRBJ2-7
d_gene: TRBD1
CDR3aa: CASSLRTGNYEQYF
CDR3nt: TGTGCCAGCAGCTTACGGACAGGCAACTACGAGCAGTACTTC

v_gene: TRBV3-1
abundance: few
j_gene: TRBJ1-4
d_gene: -
CDR3aa: CASSRTGHSNEKLFF
CDR3nt: TGTGCCAGCAGCCGAACAGGGCACTCTAATGAAAAACTGTTTTTT

v_gene: TRBV3-1
abundance: -
j_gene: TRBJ2-3
d_gene: TRBD2
CDR3aa: CASSQDSGSTDTQYF
CDR3nt: TGTGCCAGCAGCCAAGATAGCGGGAGCACAGATACGCAGTATTTT

v_gene: TRBV7-9
abundance: -
j_gene: TRBJ2-3
d_gene: -
CDR3aa: CASSSEPPGRRGWDTQYF
CDR3nt: TGTGCCAGCAGCTCAGAACCCCCCGGCAGGCGCGGGTGGGATACGCAGTATTTT

v_gene: TRBV7-8
abundance: many
j_gene: TRBJ2-7
d_gene: TRBD1
CDR3aa: CASSLAGTGRYEQYF
CDR3nt: TGTGCCAGCAGCTTAGCGGGGACAGGGCGCTACGAGCAGTACTTC

v_gene: TRBV5-5
abundance: -
j_gene: TRBJ1-5
d_gene: TRBD1
CDR3aa: CASSWGTGMNQPQHF
CDR3nt: TGTGCCAGCAGCTGGGGGACAGGGATGAATCAGCCCCAGCATTTT

v_gene: TRBV12-3/TRBV12-4
abundance: few
j_gene: TRBJ1-1
d_gene: -
CDR3aa: CASRVDRLGEAFF
CDR3nt: TGTGCCAGCAGGGTCGATAGGTTAGGTGAAGCTTTCTTT

v_gene: TRBV7-2
abundance: few
j_gene: TRBJ2-1
d_gene: TRBD2
CDR3aa: CASSSGLAGQFF
CDR3nt: TGTGCCAGCAGCTCGGGACTAGCGGGGCAGTTCTTC

v_gene: TRBV7-9
abundance: many
j_gene: TRBJ2-7
d_gene: TRBD2
CDR3aa: CASSSLAGNSYEQYF
CDR3nt: TGTGCCAGCAGCTCCCTAGCGGGAAACTCCTACGAGCAGTACTTC

v_gene: TRBV5-1
abundance: few
j_gene: TRBJ2-4
d_gene: TRBD2
CDR3aa: CASSPGLAGGVPSDIQYF
CDR3nt: TGCGCCAGCAGCCCGGGACTAGCGGGAGGAGTCCCCTCGGACATTCAGTACTTC